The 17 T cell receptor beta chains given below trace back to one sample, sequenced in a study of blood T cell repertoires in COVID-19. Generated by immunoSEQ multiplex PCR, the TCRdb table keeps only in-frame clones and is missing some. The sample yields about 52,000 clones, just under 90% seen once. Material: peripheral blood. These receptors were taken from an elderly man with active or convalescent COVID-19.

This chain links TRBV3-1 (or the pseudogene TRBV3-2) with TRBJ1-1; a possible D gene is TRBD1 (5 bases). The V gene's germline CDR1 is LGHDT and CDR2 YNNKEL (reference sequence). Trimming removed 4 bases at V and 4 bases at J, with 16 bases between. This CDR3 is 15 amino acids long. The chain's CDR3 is CASSRSGGVGTEAFF. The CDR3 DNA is TGTGCCAGCAGCCGCTCTGGAGGGGTGGGCACTGAAGCTTTCTTT.

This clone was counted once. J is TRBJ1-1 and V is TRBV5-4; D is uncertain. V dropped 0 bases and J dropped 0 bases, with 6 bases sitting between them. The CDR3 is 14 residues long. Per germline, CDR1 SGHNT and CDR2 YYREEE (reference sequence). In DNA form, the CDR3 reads TGTGCCAGCAGCTTGGGCCAGGTGAACACTGAAGCTTTCTTT. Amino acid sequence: CASSLGQVNTEAFF.

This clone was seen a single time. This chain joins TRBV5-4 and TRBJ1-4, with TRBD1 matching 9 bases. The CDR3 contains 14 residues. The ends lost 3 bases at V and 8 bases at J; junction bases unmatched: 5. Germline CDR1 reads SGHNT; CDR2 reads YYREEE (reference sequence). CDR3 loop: CASSSGTGIEKLFF. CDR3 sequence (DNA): TGTGCCAGCAGCTCGGGGACAGGGATCGAAAAACTGTTTTTT.

Here the CDR3 DNA reads TGTGCCAGCACCCTCTGGGCTGGGAGCGATACGCAGTATTTT. Its translation: CASTLWAGSDTQYF. The chain links TRBV14 to TRBJ2-3; possibly TRBD2 for D (5 bases). The germline V gene has CDR1 SGHDN and CDR2 FVKESK. The CDR3 totals 14 residues. Trimming took off 7 bases at V and 6 bases at J, with 17 bases between the two ends.

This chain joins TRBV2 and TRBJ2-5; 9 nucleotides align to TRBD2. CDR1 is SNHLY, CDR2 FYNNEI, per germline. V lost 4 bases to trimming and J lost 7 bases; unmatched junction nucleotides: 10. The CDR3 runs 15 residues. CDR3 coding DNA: TGTGCCAGCAGTGTTCAGGCGGGAGGGGAAGGGACCCAGTACTTC. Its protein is CASSVQAGGEGTQYF.

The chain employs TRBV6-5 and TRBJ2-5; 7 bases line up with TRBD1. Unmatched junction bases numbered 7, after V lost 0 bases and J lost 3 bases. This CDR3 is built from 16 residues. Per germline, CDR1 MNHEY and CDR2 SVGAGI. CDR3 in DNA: TGTGCCAGCAGTTACTCGCTACAGGGGAGAGAAGAGACCCAGTACTTC. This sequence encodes CASSYSLQGREETQYF.

The CDR3 region is CASSSPTGQQLGNEQFF. In DNA, the CDR3 is TGCGCCAGCAGCTCCCCTACGGGACAGCAATTGGGGAATGAGCAGTTCTTC. The chain carries TRBV5-1 and TRBJ2-1; 7 bases are a match to TRBD1. V shed 3 bases and J 7 bases; nucleotides not matched to a gene: 16. Germline loops: CDR1 SGHRS, CDR2 YFSETQ. The CDR3 loop spans 17 amino acids.

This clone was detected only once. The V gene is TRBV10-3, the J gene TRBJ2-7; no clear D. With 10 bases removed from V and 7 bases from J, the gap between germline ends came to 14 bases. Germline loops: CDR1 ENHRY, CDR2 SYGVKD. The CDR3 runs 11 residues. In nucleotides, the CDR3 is TGTGCCACCGAGCGAGATGGGGAGCAGTACTTC. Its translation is CATERDGEQYF.

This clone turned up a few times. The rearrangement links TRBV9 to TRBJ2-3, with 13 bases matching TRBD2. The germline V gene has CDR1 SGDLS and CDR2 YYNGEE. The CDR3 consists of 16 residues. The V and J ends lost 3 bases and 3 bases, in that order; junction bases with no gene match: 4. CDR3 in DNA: TGTGCCAGCAGCGGGACTAGCGGGAGAGGGACAGATACGCAGTATTTT. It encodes CASSGTSGRGTDTQYF.

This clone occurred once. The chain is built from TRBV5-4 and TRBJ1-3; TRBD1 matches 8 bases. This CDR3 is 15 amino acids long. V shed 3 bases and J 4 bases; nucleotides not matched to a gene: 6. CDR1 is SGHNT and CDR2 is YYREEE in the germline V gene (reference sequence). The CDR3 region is CASSYGQGLGNTIYF. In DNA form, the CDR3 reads TGTGCCAGCAGCTACGGACAGGGTCTAGGAAACACCATATATTTT.

The CDR3 loop reads CASSWGGNYGYTF. In nucleotides, the CDR3 is TGTGCCAGCAGTTGGGGAGGGAACTATGGCTACACCTTC. This rearrangement joins TRBV28 to TRBJ1-2, with unresolved D. CDR1 is MDHEN and CDR2 is SYDVKM in the germline V gene. V gave up 4 bases and J gave up 2 bases, with 8 bases separating them. This CDR3 is built from 13 residues.

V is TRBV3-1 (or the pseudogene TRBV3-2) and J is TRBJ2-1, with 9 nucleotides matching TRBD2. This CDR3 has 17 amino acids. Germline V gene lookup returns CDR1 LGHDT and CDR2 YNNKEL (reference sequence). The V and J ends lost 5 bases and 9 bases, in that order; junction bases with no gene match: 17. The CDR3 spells CASSTWGGGGASIEQFF. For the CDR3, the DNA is TGTGCCAGCAGCACCTGGGGAGGCGGGGGGGCCTCGATTGAGCAGTTCTTC.

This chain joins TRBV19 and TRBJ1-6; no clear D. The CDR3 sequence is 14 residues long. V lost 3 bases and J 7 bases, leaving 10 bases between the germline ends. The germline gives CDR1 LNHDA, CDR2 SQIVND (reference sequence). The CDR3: CASSISQANSPLHF. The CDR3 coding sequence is TGTGCCAGTAGTATCTCCCAGGCGAATTCACCCCTCCACTTT.

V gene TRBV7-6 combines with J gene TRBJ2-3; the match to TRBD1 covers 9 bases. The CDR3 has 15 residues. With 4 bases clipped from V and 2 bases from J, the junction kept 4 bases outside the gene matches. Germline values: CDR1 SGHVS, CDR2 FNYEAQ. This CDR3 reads CASSYRDRDTDTQYF. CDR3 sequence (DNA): TGTGCCAGCAGCTACCGGGACAGGGACACAGATACGCAGTATTTT.

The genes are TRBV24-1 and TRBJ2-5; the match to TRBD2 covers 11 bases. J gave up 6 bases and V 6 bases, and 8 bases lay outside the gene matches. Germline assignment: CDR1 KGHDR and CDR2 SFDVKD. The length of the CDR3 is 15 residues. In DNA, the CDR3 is TGTGCCACCAGTATTAGCGGGGGGGCATCACAGACCCAGTACTTC. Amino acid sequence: CATSISGGASQTQYF.

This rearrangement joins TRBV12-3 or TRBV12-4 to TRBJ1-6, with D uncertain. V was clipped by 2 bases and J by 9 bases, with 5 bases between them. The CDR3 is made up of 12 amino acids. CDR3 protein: CASSLLFSPLHF. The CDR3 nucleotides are TGTGCCAGCAGTTTATTATTTTCACCCCTCCACTTT.

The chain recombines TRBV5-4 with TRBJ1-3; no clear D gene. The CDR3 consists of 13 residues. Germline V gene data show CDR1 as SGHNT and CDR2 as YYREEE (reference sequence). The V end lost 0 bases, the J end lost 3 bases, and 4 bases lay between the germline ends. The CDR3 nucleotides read TGTGCCAGCAGCTTGGATAGTGGAAACACCATATATTTT. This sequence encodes CASSLDSGNTIYF.